The 10 T cell receptor beta chains below were found in one sample sequenced in a study of T-cell memory formation after mild COVID-19. TCRdb re-derived calls from the 5' RACE reads in MiXCR, one entry per CDR3 protein. The sample holds 75,000 to 95,000 distinct CDR3 sequences, approximately 16% seen once. Sample: PBMCs or a T cell subset sorted from them (not recorded which). The receptor source for this set is a man aged 18 to 30 who had mild COVID-19 (a few samples of this study predate the infection). Cell type and time point are not known.

The rearrangement uses TRBV7-8 and TRBJ2-1; D may match TRBD1 or TRBD2 (6 bases each). The CDR3 spans 18 residues. Germline V gene data show CDR1 as SGHVS and CDR2 as FQNEAQ. Trimming shortened V by 0 bases and J by 3 bases, and 18 bases separated the two germline ends. The CDR3 region is CASSLASGAGHLYNEQFF. The CDR3 DNA reads as TGTGCCAGCAGCTTAGCTTCGGGGGCGGGACACCTCTACAATGAGCAGTTCTTC.

The CDR3 nucleotides read TGCGCCAGCAGCCCCAGGACTAGCGGGGGTGGTGGCGAGACCCAGTACTTC. Its protein is CASSPRTSGGGGETQYF. The chain uses TRBV4-1 and TRBJ2-5, with 13 bases fitting TRBD2. CDR3 length: 17 amino acids. Germline V gene sequence: CDR1 MGHRA, CDR2 YSYEKL. V lost 4 bases, J lost 5 bases, and 10 bases stayed unmatched.

V gene TRBV6-1 combines with J gene TRBJ1-5, with D unclear. Between the trimmed V and J ends, which lost 4 bases and 0 bases, there was a span of 10 bases. Germline V gene sequence: CDR1 MNHNS, CDR2 SASEGT. The CDR3 covers 15 residues. In DNA, the CDR3 is TGTGCCAGCAGTGGATTGGCGTATAGCAATCAGCCCCAGCATTTT. Translated, it gives CASSGLAYSNQPQHF.

The table lists this clonotype with a few counts. The chain recombines TRBV5-1 with TRBJ2-5, with D possibly being TRBD2 (5 bases). The germline V gene encodes CDR1 SGHRS and CDR2 YFSETQ. This CDR3 region has 13 residues. Trimming stripped 1 base from V and 5 bases from J, with 9 bases between. The CDR3, as DNA: TGCGCCAGCAGCTTGCTTCCGGGGGAGACCCAGTACTTC. Protein: CASSLLPGETQYF.

The chain recombines TRBV28 with TRBJ1-5; D gene uncertain. The V and J ends lost 7 bases and 0 bases respectively, with 10 bases between them. Germline-derived CDR1 and CDR2 are MDHEN and SYDVKM. CDR3 length equals 14 residues. Written as DNA, the CDR3 is TGTGCCAGCAACTACAGATATAGCAATCAGCCCCAGCATTTT. The encoded protein is CASNYRYSNQPQHF. Drawing the rest from reference TRBV28 and TRBJ1-5, the complete variable domain is DVKVTQSSRYLVKRTGEKVFLECVQDMDHENMFWYRQDPGLGLRLIYFSYDVKMKEKGDIPEGYSVSREKKERFSLILESASTNQTSMYLCASNYRYSNQPQHFGDGTRLSIL.

This clonotype was observed at least ten times. The genes are TRBV5-1 and TRBJ2-2; D might be TRBD1 (6 bases). The CDR3 is 19 amino acids. Germline CDR1 reads SGHRS; CDR2 reads YFSETQ. Trimming removed 1 base from V and 0 bases from J, with 19 bases in between. CDR3 sequence: CASSLTRTEVLPNTGELFF. In DNA form, the CDR3 reads TGCGCCAGCAGCTTGACCCGGACAGAAGTACTTCCGAACACCGGGGAGCTGTTTTTT. The full variable domain, in which reference TRBV5-1 and TRBJ2-2 provide the parts outside the CDR3, is KAGVTQTPRYLIKTRGQQVTLSCSPISGHRSVSWYQQTPGQGLQFLFEYFSETQRNKGNFPGRFSGRQFSNSRSEMNVSTLELGDSALYLCASSLTRTEVLPNTGELFFGEGSRLTVL.

This clonotype showed up just a few times. The J gene is TRBJ2-1, the V gene TRBV27, with 10 bases fitting TRBD2. Germline CDR1 MNHEY, CDR2 SMNVEV (reference sequence). With V trimmed by 1 base and J by 2 bases, 2 bases remained unmatched. CDR3 length equals 16 residues. For the CDR3, the DNA is TGTGCCAGCAGTTTATTGCTAGCGGGGGCCTACAATGAGCAGTTCTTC. Translation: CASSLLLAGAYNEQFF.

This chain connects TRBV28 to TRBJ2-1; 9 bases are shared with TRBD2. Unmatched junction bases numbered 18, after V lost 5 bases and J lost 10 bases. CDR3 size: 17 residues. Germline loops: CDR1 MDHEN, CDR2 SYDVKM. The CDR3, as DNA: TGTGCCAGCAGTCCGGTGAGGGATACTAGCGGGTCCGGCGAGCAGTTCTTC. It codes for CASSPVRDTSGSGEQFF.

V usage is TRBV7-2 and J usage is TRBJ2-1; D gene unclear. The germline CDR1 and CDR2 sequences are SGHTA and FQGNSA. The CDR3 runs to 16 residues. The V and J ends lost 1 base and 9 bases respectively, with 19 bases between them. The CDR3 is CASSLVVAGLRGEQFF. The CDR3, as DNA: TGTGCCAGCAGCTTAGTAGTAGCAGGCTTGAGAGGTGAGCAGTTCTTC. Supplemented by reference TRBV7-2 and TRBJ2-1, the full variable domain reads GAGVSQSPSNKVTEKGKDVELRCDPISGHTALYWYRQSLGQGLEFLIYFQGNSAPDKSGLPSDRFSAERTGGSVSTLTIQRTQQEDSAVYLCASSLVVAGLRGEQFFGPGTRLTVL.

This clonotype has a handful of counts. CDR3 amino acids: CSASPVPPGCYEQYV. The DNA of the CDR3 is TGCAGTGCCTCCCCCGTTCCCCCTGGGTGCTACGAGCAGTACGTC. The chain carries TRBV20-1 and TRBJ2-7; D not resolved. V was cut by 6 bases and J by 3 bases, with 21 bases left in between. Per germline, CDR1 DFQATT and CDR2 SNEGSKA (reference sequence). The CDR3 loop spans 15 amino acids.